This T cell receptor (beta chain) was profiled in a study of blood T cell repertoires in COVID-19. This clone came up once. Measured with immunoSEQ multiplex PCR; TCRdb has only the in-frame clones, and not every one. The table has about 120,000 clones, less than 95% seen once. This CDR3 spans 13 amino acids. The V and J ends lost 3 bases and 10 bases respectively, with 13 bases between them. Germline V gene sequence: CDR1 LNHDA, CDR2 SQIVND (reference sequence). The clonotype was recovered from a human donor with active COVID-19. The donor label of this sample is uncertain. Sequencing was done on a sample of peripheral blood. This chain uses TRBV19 with TRBJ2-1, with a possible D match to TRBD1 (6 bases). CDR3 in DNA: TGTGCCAGTAGTATGGGGGCCTGGAAGGAGCAGTTCTTC. Translating it yields CASSMGAWKEQFF.